The 27 T cell receptor beta chains below come from one sample, sequenced in a study of beta chain features in type 1 diabetes. Study findings and constraints: Type 1 diabetes patients had TCRB CDR3s that were shorter (moderately but significantly so) in all four CD4+ subsets.

The antigens of these receptors remain unknown. The sequenced template was cDNA made from the entire isolated RNA. Sequencing used immunoSEQ multiplex PCR; TCRdb keeps in-frame clones, though not all of them. The sample lists about 710,000 clones, over 12% seen once, with 0.035% to 0.045% in the top ten. The material sequenced was naive CD4+ T cells from blood. The receptor set was obtained from a man between 18 and 29 years old with type 1 diabetes.

This clone has a handful of counts. The chain combines TRBV4-3 with TRBJ2-2; D uncertain. Germline CDR1 and CDR2: LGHNA and YSLEER. V gave up 0 bases and J gave up 2 bases, with 10 bases separating them. This CDR3 is built from 16 residues. The CDR3 protein is CASSQDSSRNTGELFF. The DNA of the CDR3 is TGCGCCAGCAGCCAAGACTCGTCGAGAAACACCGGGGAGCTGTTTTTT.

There are a few counts of this clone. This chain joins TRBV10-3 and TRBJ2-1; 7 positions match TRBD2. Germline lookup yields CDR1 ENHRY and CDR2 SYGVKD. The trim removed 3 bases at V and 8 bases at J, leaving 10 bases unmatched. The CDR3 runs 15 residues. CDR3 amino acids: CAISELREGRDEQFF. CDR3 DNA sequence: TGTGCCATCAGTGAATTGAGGGAGGGCCGGGATGAGCAGTTCTTC.

This clone occurred a few times. This sequence joins TRBV5-8 and TRBJ1-1, with unresolved D. This CDR3 comprises 15 residues. V lost 0 bases and J 7 bases, leaving 16 bases between the germline ends. CDR1 is SGHTS and CDR2 is YDEGEE in the germline V gene. CDR3: CASSLAGSLRDEAFF. In DNA, the CDR3 is TGTGCCAGCAGCTTGGCCGGGTCTTTAAGAGATGAAGCTTTCTTT. The full variable domain, rest sourced from reference TRBV5-8 and TRBJ1-1, is EAGVTQSPTHLIKTRGQQATLRCSPISGHTSVYWYQQALGLGLQFLLWYDEGEERNRGNFPPRFSGRQFPNYSSELNVNALELEDSALYLCASSLAGSLRDEAFFGQGTRLTVV.

The chain is built from TRBV6-5 and TRBJ1-2; possibly TRBD1 for D (5 bases). The CDR3 consists of 13 residues. Trimming shortened V by 6 bases and J by 0 bases, and 8 bases separated the two germline ends. The germline V gene has CDR1 MNHEY and CDR2 SVGAGI. The CDR3 is CASRGDSNYGYTF. The CDR3 nucleotides are TGTGCCAGCAGGGGGGACTCTAACTATGGCTACACCTTC.

The chain employs TRBV7-9 and TRBJ1-1, with D unclear. CDR1 and CDR2 (germline): SEHNR, FQNEAQ (reference sequence). Trimming left V 3 bases short and J 1 base short, with 9 bases between. The CDR3 has 14 residues. This chain's CDR3 is CASSLPFRNTEAFF. DNA for the CDR3: TGTGCCAGCAGCTTGCCGTTCAGGAACACTGAAGCTTTCTTT.

This chain connects TRBV2 to TRBJ2-5, with a weak D call TRBD2 (5 bases). This CDR3 has 14 amino acids. With 3 bases removed from V and 9 bases from J, the gap between germline ends came to 17 bases. CDR1 and CDR2 (germline): SNHLY, FYNNEI. The CDR3 protein is CASSESLTSTAQYF. For the CDR3, the DNA is TGTGCCAGCAGTGAGAGCTTAACTAGTACGGCCCAGTACTTC.

The chain uses TRBV25-1 and TRBJ2-5; no firm D call. CDR1 is MGHDK, CDR2 SYGVNS, per germline. The CDR3 length is 17 residues. V lost 2 bases, J lost 2 bases, and 18 bases lay in between. The CDR3, as DNA: TGTGCCAGCAGTGAAGCTCGGTGGCGGACCGGACAAGAGACCCAGTACTTC. This codes for CASSEARWRTGQETQYF.

The chain employs TRBV29-1 and TRBJ2-6, with D uncertain. This CDR3 has 10 amino acids. Trimming cost V 7 bases and J 5 bases, with 3 bases left between them. The germline V gene encodes CDR1 SQVTM and CDR2 ANQGSEA. CDR3 in DNA: TGCAGCGCCTGGGCCAACGTCCTGACTTTC. The encoded protein is CSAWANVLTF.

The gene calls are TRBV4-3 and TRBJ2-2; D not certain. Trimming took 0 bases from V and 2 from J, leaving 10 bases between them. The CDR3 length is 16 residues. Germline CDR1 reads LGHNA; CDR2 reads YSLEER. The DNA of the CDR3 is TGCGCCAGCAGCCAAGATACCAGGAGAAACACCGGGGAGCTGTTTTTT. Its translation is CASSQDTRRNTGELFF.

The J gene is TRBJ1-4, the V gene TRBV30; D gene unclear. This CDR3 has 15 residues. With 1 base removed from V and 3 bases from J, the gap between germline ends came to 12 bases. Germline V gene data show CDR1 as GTSNPN and CDR2 as SVGIG (reference sequence). The CDR3 nucleotides read TGTGCCTGGAGTGACATAGTCTCAGCTAATGAAAAACTGTTTTTT. Translated, it gives CAWSDIVSANEKLFF.

The V gene is TRBV7-9, the J gene TRBJ1-2, with a possible D match to TRBD1 (6 bases). V lost 5 bases to trimming and J lost 0 bases, with 10 bases between them. Germline V gene sequence: CDR1 SEHNR, CDR2 FQNEAQ (reference sequence). The length of the CDR3 is 14 residues. This CDR3 reads CASSEGQTNYGYTF. The CDR3 bases are TGTGCCAGCAGCGAGGGACAAACTAACTATGGCTACACCTTC.

The chain carries TRBV2 and TRBJ2-7; tentative D call: TRBD2 (7 bases). Germline CDR1 SNHLY, CDR2 FYNNEI. The V gene lost 6 bases and the J gene lost 2 bases, with 11 bases spanning the gap. The CDR3 loop spans 13 amino acids. CDR3 loop: CASSAGAAYEQYF. CDR3 coding DNA: TGTGCCAGCAGCGCGGGGGCGGCCTACGAGCAGTACTTC.

This chain links TRBV5-1 with TRBJ2-1; possibly TRBD2 for D (7 bases). V was shortened by 2 bases and J by 8 bases, with 14 bases between the two germline ends. The CDR3 runs 14 residues. Germline CDR1 and CDR2: SGHRS and YFSETQ. In DNA form, the CDR3 reads TGCGCCAGCAGCTTTGGAAGGGGGGGCTATGAGCAGTTCTTC. It translates to CASSFGRGGYEQFF.

The chain links TRBV9 to TRBJ2-1; 9 bases align to TRBD2. Per germline, CDR1 SGDLS and CDR2 YYNGEE. This CDR3 has 15 residues. Unmatched junction bases numbered 3, after V lost 0 bases and J lost 5 bases. CDR3 region: CASSVASGVNNEQFF. CDR3 coding DNA: TGTGCCAGCAGCGTAGCTAGCGGGGTCAACAATGAGCAGTTCTTC.

The chain links TRBV5-4 to TRBJ2-5, with 9 bases identical to TRBD2. CDR1 SGHNT and CDR2 YYREEE come from the germline V gene (reference sequence). This CDR3 comprises 18 residues. The J segment lost 5 bases and the V segment lost 0 bases, leaving 14 bases of the junction unmatched. Written as DNA, the CDR3 is TGTGCCAGCAGCTTGGGCCCGGCTGCGGGAGGGCCCTCGGAGACCCAGTACTTC. This sequence encodes CASSLGPAAGGPSETQYF. Using reference TRBV5-4 and TRBJ2-5 for the parts outside the CDR3, the full variable domain is ETGVTQSPTHLIKTRGQQVTLRCSSQSGHNTVSWYQQALGQGPQFIFQYYREEENGRGNFPPRFSGLQFPNYSSELNVNALELDDSALYLCASSLGPAAGGPSETQYFGPGTRLLVL.

This clone came up a few times. This chain uses TRBV6-5 with TRBJ1-1, with no clear D. Between the trimmed V and J ends, which lost 4 bases and 10 bases, there was a span of 13 bases. In germline, CDR1 is MNHEY, CDR2 SVGAGI. The CDR3 extends over 12 amino acids. The CDR3 protein is CASSSSRKLAFF. DNA for the CDR3: TGTGCCAGCAGTTCCTCACGGAAGTTAGCTTTCTTT.

The chain carries TRBV30 and TRBJ1-5, with a possible D match to TRBD1 (6 bases). The CDR3 sequence is 16 residues long. The ends were cut back, 5 bases at V and 0 bases at J, with 17 bases in the middle. The germline gives CDR1 GTSNPN, CDR2 SVGIG (reference sequence). In DNA form, the CDR3 reads TGTGCCTGGCAGGCGCCAGGGGCCGGTAGCAATCAGCCCCAGCATTTT. Translation gives CAWQAPGAGSNQPQHF. The variable domain in full, with the rest retrieved from reference TRBV30 and TRBJ1-5, is SQTIHQWPATLVQPVGSPLSLECTVEGTSNPNLYWYRQAAGRGLQLLFYSVGIGQISSEVPQNLSASRPQDRQFILSSKKLLLSDSGFYLCAWQAPGAGSNQPQHFGDGTRLSIL.

This sequence joins TRBV5-1 and TRBJ1-6; D may be TRBD1 (5 bases). Germline assignment: CDR1 SGHRS and CDR2 YFSETQ. With 1 base removed from V and 10 bases from J, the gap between germline ends came to 12 bases. The CDR3 is 14 residues long. The CDR3 region has the DNA TGCGCCAGCAGCTTGCAAGAGGGGCGGTCACCCCTCCACTTT. It specifies CASSLQEGRSPLHF.

This clone was counted between two and nine times. The chain links TRBV4-3 to TRBJ2-1, with no clear D. The V and J ends lost 0 bases and 3 bases respectively, with 12 bases between them. This CDR3 has 16 amino acids. Per the germline V gene, CDR1 is LGHNA and CDR2 is YSLEER. This CDR3 is CASSQDLASVYNEQFF. The CDR3 DNA follows: TGCGCCAGCAGCCAAGATTTGGCCTCCGTCTACAATGAGCAGTTCTTC.

CDR3 loop: CAWKKERGTDTQYF. The CDR3 DNA follows: TGTGCCTGGAAGAAGGAGCGGGGCACAGATACGCAGTATTTT. This sequence joins TRBV30 and TRBJ2-3, with D possibly TRBD2 on 6 matching bases. This CDR3 has 14 amino acids. Germline CDR1 and CDR2: GTSNPN and SVGIG (reference sequence). The germline V and J ends were trimmed by 4 bases and 1 base, with 12 bases remaining between them.

In its sample, this clone was seen a few times. The chain carries TRBV20-1 and TRBJ1-2, with D perhaps matching TRBD1 (6 bases). Between the trimmed V and J ends, which lost 1 base and 6 bases, there was a span of 6 bases. Germline V gene sequence: CDR1 DFQATT, CDR2 SNEGSKA (reference sequence). This CDR3 spans 11 amino acids. The CDR3 protein is CSARGQDGYTF. CDR3 DNA sequence: TGCAGTGCTAGAGGACAGGATGGCTACACCTTC.

The chain's CDR3 is CASSSGRSVETQYF. CDR3 nucleotides: TGCGCCAGCAGCTCCGGGAGATCGGTAGAGACCCAGTACTTC. V is TRBV5-1 and J is TRBJ2-5; D possibly corresponds to TRBD2 (6 bases). Looked up from germline, CDR1 is SGHRS and CDR2 is YFSETQ. The CDR3 runs to 14 residues. V gave up 3 bases and J gave up 4 bases, with 13 bases separating them.

On this clone: This sample also contains other DNA sequences that code for the same CDR3. The V and J genes are TRBV2 and TRBJ2-7; no reliable D call. CDR1 and CDR2 from the germline V gene are SNHLY and FYNNEI. Trimming removed 6 bases from V and 4 bases from J, with 4 bases in between. The CDR3 covers 10 residues. The CDR3: CASSAYEQYF. The CDR3 DNA reads as TGTGCCAGCAGCGCTTACGAGCAGTACTTC. Based on the CDR3 plus reference TRBV2 and TRBJ2-7, the full variable domain is EPEVTQTPSHQVTQMGQEVILRCVPISNHLYFYWYRQILGQKVEFLVSFYNNEISEKSEIFDDQFSVERPDGSNFTLKIRSTKLEDSAMYFCASSAYEQYFGPGTRLTVT.

The chain employs TRBV29-1 and TRBJ2-1; D might be TRBD2 (6 bases). Germline CDR1 is SQVTM and CDR2 is ANQGSEA. The CDR3 extends over 18 amino acids. V lost 7 bases, J lost 8 bases, and 33 bases lay in between. The CDR3: CSAPGRSRRGAFGDEQFF. The CDR3 DNA sequence: TGCAGCGCCCCCGGAAGGAGTCGACGCGGGGCGTTTGGGGATGAGCAGTTCTTC.

This clone turned up a few times. The rearrangement joins TRBV7-2 to TRBJ2-1; TRBD2 matches at 7 bases. Germline CDR1 and CDR2: SGHTA and FQGNSA. The CDR3 runs to 16 residues. With V trimmed by 4 bases and J by 9 bases, 15 bases remained unmatched. CDR3: CASSSLAEVTIGEQFF. As DNA, the CDR3 is TGTGCCAGCAGCTCTCTAGCGGAGGTCACCATTGGTGAGCAGTTCTTC.

This clone has a handful of counts. V usage is TRBV4-3 and J usage is TRBJ1-5; a possible D gene is TRBD1 (6 bases). The V and J ends lost 0 bases and 6 bases respectively, with 15 bases between them. The CDR3 contains 16 residues. CDR1 and CDR2 from the germline V gene are LGHNA and YSLEER. DNA of the CDR3: TGCGCCAGCAGCCAAGATTTAACAGGGTCGGGTCAGCCCCAGCATTTT. Its protein product is CASSQDLTGSGQPQHF.

This clone was picked up a small number of times. Distinct nucleotide sequences in the sample also encode this CDR3. This sequence joins TRBV7-9 and TRBJ1-4; D call uncertain. The germline CDR1 and CDR2 sequences are SEHNR and FQNEAQ (reference sequence). Trimming shortened V by 2 bases and J by 7 bases, and 5 bases separated the two germline ends. The CDR3 runs 12 residues. CDR3 nucleotide sequence: TGTGCCAGCAGCTTACCGAGTGAAAAACTGTTTTTT. Its protein is CASSLPSEKLFF.